A single sample gave rise to the 30 T cell receptor beta chains below, sequenced in a study of beta chain features in type 1 diabetes. Study-wide results and limits: The study found moderately but significantly shorter TCRB CDR3s in all four CD4+ subsets of Type 1 diabetes patients.

Reverse transcribing all isolated RNA meant expressed TCRB transcripts were sequenced. Clones were sequenced by immunoSEQ multiplex PCR, and TCRdb holds only the in-frame ones, with some missing. The table includes about 660,000 clones, roughly 13% detected once. No antigens are known for them. The source material was naive CD4+ T cells from blood. These receptors came from a man younger than 35 with type 1 diabetes.

There are a few counts of this clone. The rearrangement joins TRBV18 to TRBJ1-2; D remains unclear. Germline CDR1 is KGHSH and CDR2 is LQKENI. The germline V and J ends were trimmed by 0 bases and 0 bases, with 14 bases remaining between them. The CDR3 loop spans 17 amino acids. CDR3 DNA: TGTGCCAGCTCACCACCGGCAGGCTCATTAGCTAACTATGGCTACACCTTC. Protein: CASSPPAGSLANYGYTF. The full variable domain, its missing parts supplied by reference TRBV18 and TRBJ1-2, is NAGVMQNPRHLVRRRGQEARLRCSPMKGHSHVYWYRQLPEEGLKFMVYLQKENIIDESGMPKERFSAEFPKEGPSILRIQQVVRGDSAAYFCASSPPAGSLANYGYTFGSGTRLTVV.

The V call is TRBV29-1, the J call TRBJ1-2; maybe TRBD1 (6 bases). The CDR3 sequence is 11 residues long. In germline, CDR1 is SQVTM, CDR2 ANQGSEA. V shed 8 bases and J shed 2 bases, with 9 bases lying between them. CDR3 bases: TGCAGCTCTGGACAGAACTATGGCTACACCTTC. Translation: CSSGQNYGYTF.

The V call is TRBV4-1, the J call TRBJ1-1; D not certain. From germline, CDR1 is MGHRA and CDR2 YSYEKL. Trimming pared 5 bases from V and 10 bases from J, leaving 20 bases between. The CDR3 is 14 residues long. The CDR3, as DNA: TGCGCCAGCAGCTCAGTTCGAAGTGGGCTAGGAGCTTTCTTT. As protein: CASSSVRSGLGAFF.

This clone was counted only a few times. The chain uses TRBV7-9 and TRBJ1-1; D is perhaps TRBD1 (6 bases). With 7 bases removed from V and 1 base from J, the gap between germline ends came to 10 bases. The CDR3 loop spans 13 amino acids. CDR1 is SEHNR and CDR2 is FQNEAQ in the germline V gene (reference sequence). Here the CDR3 DNA reads TGTGCCAGCACGCTACAGGGGAACACTGAAGCTTTCTTT. This codes for CASTLQGNTEAFF.

The chain combines TRBV30 with TRBJ2-5; TRBD1 matches 7 bases. Germline loops: CDR1 GTSNPN, CDR2 SVGIG (reference sequence). The CDR3 sequence is 13 residues long. Losses at the gene ends were 7 bases for V and 1 base for J; bases not matched to a gene: 6. The DNA for the CDR3 is TGTGCCTTTACCCGGGACAGCCAAGAGACCCAGTACTTC. It codes for CAFTRDSQETQYF.

The sample holds a few counts of this clone. V and J are TRBV29-1 and TRBJ1-1; 8 bases are a match to TRBD1. There are 16 residues in the CDR3. The germline gives CDR1 SQVTM, CDR2 ANQGSEA. V trimming: 7 bases; J trimming: 1 base; junction bases outside the gene matches: 14. Here the CDR3 DNA reads TGCAGCGCCGGAGGGAAACAGGGGGGAGCGAACACTGAAGCTTTCTTT. It encodes CSAGGKQGGANTEAFF.

This clone has more than one count but fewer than ten. The chain is built from TRBV5-4 and TRBJ2-1; TRBD2 matches 14 bases. The germline V gene has CDR1 SGHNT and CDR2 YYREEE (reference sequence). V gave up 4 bases and J gave up 9 bases; unmatched junction bases: 9. The CDR3 covers 16 residues. The CDR3 here is CASSPTSGGAVGEQFF. CDR3 bases: TGTGCCAGCAGCCCGACTAGCGGGGGGGCCGTCGGTGAGCAGTTCTTC.

This sequence joins TRBV4-2 and TRBJ2-7; 8 nucleotides line up with TRBD2. Trimming took 4 bases from V and 4 from J; bases not matched to a gene: 9. Germline CDR1 LGHNA, CDR2 YNFKEQ. This CDR3 region has 15 residues. CDR3 coding DNA: TGTGCCAGCAGCCTCCCGGGGGGGAGTGGGTACGAGCAGTACTTC. It yields the protein CASSLPGGSGYEQYF.

The chain employs TRBV9 and TRBJ1-4; D perhaps matches TRBD1 (6 bases). CDR3 length equals 15 residues. Germline CDR1 reads SGDLS; CDR2 reads YYNGEE. V was cut by 4 bases and J by 7 bases, with 17 bases left in between. This CDR3 is CASSPSGTLSEKLFF. In DNA, the CDR3 is TGTGCCAGCAGCCCTTCCGGGACATTGAGTGAAAAACTGTTTTTT.

This rearrangement joins TRBV7-3 to TRBJ1-1; 8 nucleotides align to TRBD1. V lost 5 bases, J lost 5 bases, and 7 bases stayed unmatched. The CDR3 length is 14 residues. The germline CDR1 and CDR2 sequences are SGHTA and FQGTGA. For the CDR3, the DNA is TGTGCCAGCAGCCCGGGGCAGGGGGCAACTGAAGCTTTCTTT. This codes for CASSPGQGATEAFF.

This chain uses TRBV10-2 with TRBJ2-7; D perhaps matches TRBD2 (7 bases). Per the germline V gene, CDR1 is WSHSY and CDR2 is SAAADI. The CDR3 has 12 amino acids. Trimming took off 8 bases at V and 2 bases at J, with 10 bases between the two ends. The chain's CDR3 is CASGRDTYEQYF. CDR3 DNA: TGCGCCAGCGGGAGGGACACCTACGAGCAGTACTTC.

The chain is built from TRBV10-1 and TRBJ2-7; the D is unclear. CDR1 is WNHNN and CDR2 is SYGVQD in the germline V gene (reference sequence). The V gene lost 2 bases and the J gene lost 7 bases, with 9 bases spanning the gap. This CDR3 has 12 amino acids. This CDR3 reads CASSEASGEQYF. In DNA form, the CDR3 reads TGCGCCAGCAGTGAGGCCAGTGGAGAGCAGTACTTC.

The chain couples TRBV7-2 to TRBJ2-2; the match to TRBD2 covers 7 bases. With V trimmed by 1 base and J by 6 bases, 5 bases remained unmatched. The germline CDR1 and CDR2 sequences are SGHTA and FQGNSA. The CDR3 runs 15 residues. CDR3 coding DNA: TGTGCCAGCAGCTTAGGGGCGGGGGTCCCCGGGGAGCTGTTTTTT. This codes for CASSLGAGVPGELFF.

This clone was detected a few times. The rearrangement uses TRBV6-5 and TRBJ2-1; D is uncertain. CDR1 is MNHEY and CDR2 is SVGAGI in the germline V gene. This CDR3 is built from 15 residues. V was trimmed by 5 bases and J by 4 bases, leaving 15 bases between them. CDR3 sequence: CASSNTAGAYNEQFF. DNA for the CDR3: TGTGCCAGCAGTAACACGGCAGGAGCTTACAATGAGCAGTTCTTC.

This chain joins TRBV27 and TRBJ2-3; D possibly corresponds to TRBD2 (6 bases). Between the trimmed V and J ends, which lost 8 bases and 0 bases, there was a span of 15 bases. Germline V gives CDR1 MNHEY, CDR2 SMNVEV (reference sequence). The CDR3 has 15 amino acids. For the CDR3, the DNA is TGTGCCAGCGGCTGGGGGACTTCTAGCACAGATACGCAGTATTTT. Translating it yields CASGWGTSSTDTQYF.

The chain is built from TRBV28 and TRBJ2-3, with D perhaps matching TRBD1 (5 bases). Trimming took off 6 bases at V and 3 bases at J, with 10 bases between the two ends. The germline V gene has CDR1 MDHEN and CDR2 SYDVKM. The length of the CDR3 is 13 residues. For the CDR3, the DNA is TGTGCCAGCAGACCTCAGGGAACAGATACGCAGTATTTT. Encoded protein: CASRPQGTDTQYF.

This clone was picked up a small number of times. The chain is built from TRBV20-1 and TRBJ2-1, with D perhaps TRBD2 (6 bases). The CDR3 spans 10 residues. The V and J ends lost 5 bases and 9 bases respectively, with 8 bases between them. Per germline, CDR1 DFQATT and CDR2 SNEGSKA (reference sequence). The CDR3 is CSAQGGEQFF. DNA of the CDR3: TGCAGTGCTCAGGGAGGTGAGCAGTTCTTC.

The chain recombines TRBV15 with TRBJ2-2; D is possibly TRBD1 or TRBD2 (5 bases each). This CDR3 spans 15 amino acids. V was cut by 1 base and J by 0 bases, with 6 bases left in between. Per germline, CDR1 LNHNV and CDR2 YYDKDF (reference sequence). CDR3 nucleotides: TGTGCCACCAGCAGAGGGGACCCGAACACCGGGGAGCTGTTTTTT. Its protein is CATSRGDPNTGELFF.

The chain has TRBV7-9 and TRBJ2-7; unclear D gene. The length of the CDR3 is 13 residues. V was clipped by 3 bases and J by 0 bases, with 6 bases between them. Germline CDR1 reads SEHNR; CDR2 reads FQNEAQ (reference sequence). CDR3 sequence (DNA): TGTGCCAGCAGCTTTACGGTCTCCTACGAGCAGTACTTC. Protein: CASSFTVSYEQYF.

The chain employs TRBV11-2 and TRBJ2-1, with 8 bases that match TRBD1. CDR3 length: 17 amino acids. Germline assignment: CDR1 SGHAT and CDR2 FQNNGV. V dropped 1 base and J dropped 2; count of bases not matched to a gene: 7. CDR3 region: CASSLGGRGRAYNEQFF. The CDR3 region has the DNA TGTGCCAGCAGCTTAGGGGGCAGGGGGCGAGCCTACAATGAGCAGTTCTTC. Combining the CDR3 with reference TRBV11-2 and TRBJ2-1 gives the whole variable domain EAGVAQSPRYKIIEKRQSVAFWCNPISGHATLYWYQQILGQGPKLLIQFQNNGVVDDSQLPKDRFSAERLKGVDSTLKIQPAKLEDSAVYLCASSLGGRGRAYNEQFFGPGTRLTVL.

The chain is built from TRBV7-9 and TRBJ2-3, with D perhaps TRBD2 (6 bases). Germline lookup yields CDR1 SEHNR and CDR2 FQNEAQ (reference sequence). V was clipped by 3 bases and J by 4 bases, with 20 bases between them. CDR3 length: 17 residues. The CDR3 protein is CASSFPTGGGEADTQYF. As DNA, the CDR3 is TGTGCCAGCAGCTTCCCTACCGGAGGAGGGGAAGCAGATACGCAGTATTTT. The full variable domain, rest sourced from reference TRBV7-9 and TRBJ2-3, is DTGVSQNPRHKITKRGQNVTFRCDPISEHNRLYWYRQTLGQGPEFLTYFQNEAQLEKSRLLSDRFSAERPKGSFSTLEIQRTEQGDSAMYLCASSFPTGGGEADTQYFGPGTRLTVL.

The CDR3 coding sequence is TGTGCCAGCACTAGAACACTGGGACATGGCTACACCTTC. This gives the protein CASTRTLGHGYTF. This chain connects TRBV19 to TRBJ1-2; tentatively, D is TRBD1 (5 bases). Germline values: CDR1 LNHDA, CDR2 SQIVND (reference sequence). V dropped 9 bases and J dropped 6 bases, with 17 bases sitting between them. CDR3 length: 13 amino acids.

This clone was counted a few times. This chain links TRBV30 with TRBJ2-3; TRBD2 matches 7 bases. The V and J ends lost 3 bases and 2 bases, in that order; junction bases with no gene match: 11. CDR3 length equals 16 residues. Per germline, CDR1 GTSNPN and CDR2 SVGIG (reference sequence). The CDR3 DNA sequence: TGTGCCTGGAGCCCACGGGGGAGGGCCTTCACAGATACGCAGTATTTT. Translating gives CAWSPRGRAFTDTQYF.

This clone was seen a handful of times. Other DNA sequences of this sample code for an identical CDR3. The chain combines TRBV5-1 with TRBJ2-5; 9 bases line up with TRBD1. This CDR3 is 14 amino acids long. The germline V gene has CDR1 SGHRS and CDR2 YFSETQ. The V segment lost 4 bases and the J segment 3 bases; nucleotides outside the gene matches: 4. CDR3 DNA: TGCGCCAGCAGCCTGGGACAGGGTAAAGAGACCCAGTACTTC. Translation: CASSLGQGKETQYF.

The rearrangement joins TRBV11-2 to TRBJ1-2; possibly TRBD1 for D (5 bases). CDR3 length: 13 amino acids. CDR1 is SGHAT, CDR2 FQNNGV, per germline. V gave up 4 bases and J gave up 7 bases, with 13 bases separating them. CDR3 region: CASSSPRQGGYTF. Here the CDR3 DNA reads TGTGCCAGCAGCTCTCCCCGCCAGGGTGGCTACACCTTC.

The chain links TRBV6-5 to TRBJ2-3; 8 bases map to TRBD1. CDR1 and CDR2 from the germline V gene are MNHEY and SVGAGI. CDR3 size: 15 residues. J lost 4 bases, V lost 0 bases, and 3 bases had no gene match. DNA of the CDR3: TGTGCCAGCAGTTACTCGGACAGGGAGGCAGATACGCAGTATTTT. It codes for CASSYSDREADTQYF.

This clone was seen only a few times. The chain is built from TRBV7-2 and TRBJ2-1; D remains unclear. The CDR3 loop spans 15 amino acids. The V gene lost 7 bases and the J gene lost 0 bases, with 13 bases spanning the gap. CDR1 and CDR2 (germline): SGHTA, FQGNSA. The CDR3 loop reads CASTPDSSSYNEQFF. DNA for the CDR3: TGTGCCAGCACCCCCGATAGTAGCTCCTACAATGAGCAGTTCTTC. The full variable domain, in which reference TRBV7-2 and TRBJ2-1 provide the parts outside the CDR3, is GAGVSQSPSNKVTEKGKDVELRCDPISGHTALYWYRQSLGQGLEFLIYFQGNSAPDKSGLPSDRFSAERTGGSVSTLTIQRTQQEDSAVYLCASTPDSSSYNEQFFGPGTRLTVL.

This clone was detected only a few times. The rearrangement links TRBV5-1 to TRBJ2-7, with 9 positions matching TRBD1. This CDR3 has 14 residues. The V and J ends lost 2 bases and 2 bases, in that order; junction bases with no gene match: 2. Germline CDR1 and CDR2: SGHRS and YFSETQ. As DNA, the CDR3 is TGCGCCAGCAGCTTCAACAGGGGGCCCTACGAGCAGTACTTC. The encoded protein is CASSFNRGPYEQYF.

The gene calls are TRBV28 and TRBJ2-2; D is ambiguous. Trimming cost V 2 bases and J 2 bases, with 9 bases left between them. The CDR3 runs 15 residues. Germline V lookup: CDR1 MDHEN, CDR2 SYDVKM. The CDR3 coding sequence is TGTGCCAGCAGTTTACTCCCCAGCAACACCGGGGAGCTGTTTTTT. It specifies CASSLLPSNTGELFF.

This clone has more than one count but fewer than ten. In the same sample, other DNA sequences code for this CDR3. The rearrangement links TRBV7-2 to TRBJ1-5; D is unresolved. Germline V lookup: CDR1 SGHTA, CDR2 FQGNSA. V dropped 1 base and J dropped 0 bases, with 1 base sitting between them. The CDR3 is 13 amino acids. The CDR3 sequence is CASSLDSNQPQHF. The CDR3 nucleotides read TGTGCCAGCAGCTTAGATAGCAATCAGCCCCAGCATTTT.